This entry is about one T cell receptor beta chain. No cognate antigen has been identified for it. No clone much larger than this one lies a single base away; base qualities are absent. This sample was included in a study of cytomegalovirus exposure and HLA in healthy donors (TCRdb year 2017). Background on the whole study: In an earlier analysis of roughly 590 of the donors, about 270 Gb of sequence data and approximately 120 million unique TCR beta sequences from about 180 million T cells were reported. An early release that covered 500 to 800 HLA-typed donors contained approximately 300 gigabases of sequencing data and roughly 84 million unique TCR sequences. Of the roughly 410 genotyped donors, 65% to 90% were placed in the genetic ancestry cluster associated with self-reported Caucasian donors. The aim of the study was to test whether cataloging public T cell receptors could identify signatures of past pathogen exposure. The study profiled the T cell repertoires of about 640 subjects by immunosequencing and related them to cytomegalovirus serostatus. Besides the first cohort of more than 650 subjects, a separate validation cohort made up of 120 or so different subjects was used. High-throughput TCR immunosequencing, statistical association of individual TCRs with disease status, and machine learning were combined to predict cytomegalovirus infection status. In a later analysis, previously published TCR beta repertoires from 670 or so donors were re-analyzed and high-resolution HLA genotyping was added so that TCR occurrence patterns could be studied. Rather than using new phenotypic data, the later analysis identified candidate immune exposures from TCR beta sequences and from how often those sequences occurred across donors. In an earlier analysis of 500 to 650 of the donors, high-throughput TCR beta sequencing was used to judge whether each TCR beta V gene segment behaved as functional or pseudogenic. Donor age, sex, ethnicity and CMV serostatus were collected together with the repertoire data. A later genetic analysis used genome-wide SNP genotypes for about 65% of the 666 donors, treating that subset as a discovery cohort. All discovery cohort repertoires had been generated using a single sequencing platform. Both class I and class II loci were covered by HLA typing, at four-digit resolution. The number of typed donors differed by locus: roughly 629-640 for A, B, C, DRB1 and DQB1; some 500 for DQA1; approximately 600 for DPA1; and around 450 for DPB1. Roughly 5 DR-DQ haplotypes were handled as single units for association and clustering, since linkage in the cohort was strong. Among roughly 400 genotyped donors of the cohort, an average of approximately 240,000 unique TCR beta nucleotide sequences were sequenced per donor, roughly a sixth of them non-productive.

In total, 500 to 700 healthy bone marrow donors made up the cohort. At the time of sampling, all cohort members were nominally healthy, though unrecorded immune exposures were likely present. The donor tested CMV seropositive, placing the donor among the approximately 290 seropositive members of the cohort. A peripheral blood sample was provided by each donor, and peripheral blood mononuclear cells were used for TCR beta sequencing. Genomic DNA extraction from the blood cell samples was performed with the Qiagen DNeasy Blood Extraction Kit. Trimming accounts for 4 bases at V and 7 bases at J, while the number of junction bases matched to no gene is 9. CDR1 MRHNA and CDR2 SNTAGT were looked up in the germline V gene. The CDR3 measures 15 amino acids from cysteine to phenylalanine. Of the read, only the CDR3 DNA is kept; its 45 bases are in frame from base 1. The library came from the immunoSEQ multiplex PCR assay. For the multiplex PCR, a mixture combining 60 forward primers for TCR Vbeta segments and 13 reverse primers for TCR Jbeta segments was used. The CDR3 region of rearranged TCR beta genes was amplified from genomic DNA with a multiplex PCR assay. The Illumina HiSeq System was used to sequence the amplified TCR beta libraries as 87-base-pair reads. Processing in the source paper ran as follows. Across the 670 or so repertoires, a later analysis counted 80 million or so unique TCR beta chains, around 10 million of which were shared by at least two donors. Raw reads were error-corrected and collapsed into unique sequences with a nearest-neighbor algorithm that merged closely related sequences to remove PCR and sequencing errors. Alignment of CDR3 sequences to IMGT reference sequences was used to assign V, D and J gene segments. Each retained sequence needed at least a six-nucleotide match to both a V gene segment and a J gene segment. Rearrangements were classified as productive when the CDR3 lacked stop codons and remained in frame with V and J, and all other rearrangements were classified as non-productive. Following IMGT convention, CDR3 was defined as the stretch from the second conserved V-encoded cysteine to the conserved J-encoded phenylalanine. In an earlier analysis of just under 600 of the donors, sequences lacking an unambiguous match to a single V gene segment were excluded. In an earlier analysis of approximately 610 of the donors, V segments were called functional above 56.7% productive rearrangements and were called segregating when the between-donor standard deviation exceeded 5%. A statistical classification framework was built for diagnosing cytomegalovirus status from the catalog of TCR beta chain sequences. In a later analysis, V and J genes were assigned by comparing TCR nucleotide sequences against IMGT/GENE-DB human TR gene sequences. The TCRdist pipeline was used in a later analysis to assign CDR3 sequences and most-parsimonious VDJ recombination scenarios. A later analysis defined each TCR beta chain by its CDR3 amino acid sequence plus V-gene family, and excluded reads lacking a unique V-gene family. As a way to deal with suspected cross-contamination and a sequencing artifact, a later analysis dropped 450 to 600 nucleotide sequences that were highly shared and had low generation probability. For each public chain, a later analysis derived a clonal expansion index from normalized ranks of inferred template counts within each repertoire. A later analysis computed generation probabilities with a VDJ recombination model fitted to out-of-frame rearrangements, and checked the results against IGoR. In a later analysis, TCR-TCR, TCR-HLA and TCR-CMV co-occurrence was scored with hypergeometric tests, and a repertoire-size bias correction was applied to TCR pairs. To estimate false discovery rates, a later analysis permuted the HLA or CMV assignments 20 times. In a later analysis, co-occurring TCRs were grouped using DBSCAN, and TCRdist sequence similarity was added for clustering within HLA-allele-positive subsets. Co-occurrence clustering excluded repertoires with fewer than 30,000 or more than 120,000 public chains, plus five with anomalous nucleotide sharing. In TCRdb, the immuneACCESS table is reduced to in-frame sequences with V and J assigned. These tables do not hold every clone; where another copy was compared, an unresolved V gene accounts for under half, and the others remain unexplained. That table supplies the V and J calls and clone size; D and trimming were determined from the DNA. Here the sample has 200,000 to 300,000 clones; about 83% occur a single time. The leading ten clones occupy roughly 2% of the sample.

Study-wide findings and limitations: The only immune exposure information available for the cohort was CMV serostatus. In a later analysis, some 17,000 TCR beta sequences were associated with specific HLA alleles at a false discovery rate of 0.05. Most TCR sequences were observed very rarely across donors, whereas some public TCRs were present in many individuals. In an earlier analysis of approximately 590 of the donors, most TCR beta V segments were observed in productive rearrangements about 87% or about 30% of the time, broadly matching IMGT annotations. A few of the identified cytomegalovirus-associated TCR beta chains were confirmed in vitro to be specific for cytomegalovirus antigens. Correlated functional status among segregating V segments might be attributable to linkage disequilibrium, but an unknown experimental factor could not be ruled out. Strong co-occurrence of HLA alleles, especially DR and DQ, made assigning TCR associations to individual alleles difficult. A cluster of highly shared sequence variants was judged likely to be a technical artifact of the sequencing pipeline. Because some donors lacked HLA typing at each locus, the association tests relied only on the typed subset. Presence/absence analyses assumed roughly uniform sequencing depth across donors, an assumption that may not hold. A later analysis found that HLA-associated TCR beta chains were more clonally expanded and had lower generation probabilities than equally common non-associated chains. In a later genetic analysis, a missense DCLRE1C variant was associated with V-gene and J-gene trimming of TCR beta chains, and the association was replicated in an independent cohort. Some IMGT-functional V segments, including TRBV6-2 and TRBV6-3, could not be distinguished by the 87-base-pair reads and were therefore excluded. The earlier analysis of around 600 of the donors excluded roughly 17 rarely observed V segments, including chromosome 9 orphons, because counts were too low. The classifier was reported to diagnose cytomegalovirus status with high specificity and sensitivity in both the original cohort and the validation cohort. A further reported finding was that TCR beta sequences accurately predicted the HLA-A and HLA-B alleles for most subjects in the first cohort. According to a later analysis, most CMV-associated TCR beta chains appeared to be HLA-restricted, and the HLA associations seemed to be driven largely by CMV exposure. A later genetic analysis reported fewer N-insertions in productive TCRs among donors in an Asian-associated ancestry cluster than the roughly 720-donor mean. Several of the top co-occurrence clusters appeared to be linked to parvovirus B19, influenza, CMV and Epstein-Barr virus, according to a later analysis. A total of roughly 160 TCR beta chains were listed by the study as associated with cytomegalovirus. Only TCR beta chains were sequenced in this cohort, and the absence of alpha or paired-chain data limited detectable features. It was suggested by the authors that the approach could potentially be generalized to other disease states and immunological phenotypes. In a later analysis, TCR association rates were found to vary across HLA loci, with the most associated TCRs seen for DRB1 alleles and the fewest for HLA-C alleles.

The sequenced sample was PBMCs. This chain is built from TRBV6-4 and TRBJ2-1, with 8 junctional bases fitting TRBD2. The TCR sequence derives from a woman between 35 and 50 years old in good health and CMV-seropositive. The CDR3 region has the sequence CASSAGGGYGNEQFF. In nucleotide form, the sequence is TGTGCCAGCAGTGCAGGCGGGGGGTATGGGAATGAGCAGTTCTTC.